The text below deals with one TCR beta chain. CD8+ and CD4+ T cells taken from blood had their TCR beta sequenced. Healthy donors served as age- and sex-matched controls. The CD8+ and CD4+ T cells were isolated magnetically using a negative isolation approach, whereas the TEMRA cells were enriched by FACS. The data are from a study of CD8 T cells in Susac syndrome. Reverse transcription of about 0.45 to 1 ug RNA was performed with random hexamers. The method of amplification for TCR beta CDR3 was immunoSEQ multiplex PCR, covering 54 Vbeta and 13 Jbeta. TCRdb passed the immunoSEQ multiplex PCR reads through MiXCR, listing each CDR3 protein once. The sample holds approximately 190,000 distinct CDR3 sequences, about 93% seen once. Germline CDR1 SGHNT, CDR2 YYREEE (reference sequence). The CDR3 totals 15 residues. Trimming removed 1 base from V and 5 bases from J, with 15 bases in between.

The sequence came from a human donor in good health. The specimen sequenced was CD4+ T cells from PBMCs. V is TRBV5-4 and J is TRBJ2-5; D is unclear. CDR3 amino acids: CASSLPGEGRETQYF. As DNA, the CDR3 is TGTGCCAGCAGCTTGCCCGGAGAAGGTCGGGAGACCCAGTACTTC.